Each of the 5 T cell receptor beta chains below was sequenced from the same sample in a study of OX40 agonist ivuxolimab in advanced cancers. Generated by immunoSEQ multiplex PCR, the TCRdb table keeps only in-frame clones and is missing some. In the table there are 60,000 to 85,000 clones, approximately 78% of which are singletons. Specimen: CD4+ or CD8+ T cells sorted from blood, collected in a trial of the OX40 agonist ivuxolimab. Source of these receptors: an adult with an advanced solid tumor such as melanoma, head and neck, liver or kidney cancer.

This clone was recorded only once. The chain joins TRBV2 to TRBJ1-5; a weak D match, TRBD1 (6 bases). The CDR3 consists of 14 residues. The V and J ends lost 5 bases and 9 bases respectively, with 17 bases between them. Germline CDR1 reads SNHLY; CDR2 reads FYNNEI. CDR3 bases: TGTGCCAGCAGTAATGCAGACAGGACCGGGCCCCAGCATTTT. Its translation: CASSNADRTGPQHF.

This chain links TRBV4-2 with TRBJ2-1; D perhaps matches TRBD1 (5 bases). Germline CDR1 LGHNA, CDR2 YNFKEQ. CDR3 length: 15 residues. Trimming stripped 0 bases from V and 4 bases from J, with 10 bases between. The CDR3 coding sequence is TGTGCCAGCAGCCAAGATACCCAGGGATACAATGAGCAGTTCTTC. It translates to CASSQDTQGYNEQFF.

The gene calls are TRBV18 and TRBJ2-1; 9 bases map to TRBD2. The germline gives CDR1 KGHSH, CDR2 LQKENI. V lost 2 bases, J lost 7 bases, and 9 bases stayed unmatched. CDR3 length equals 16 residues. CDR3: CASSPGGLAGRNEQFF. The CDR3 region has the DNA TGTGCCAGCTCACCAGGGGGCCTAGCGGGGAGGAATGAGCAGTTCTTC. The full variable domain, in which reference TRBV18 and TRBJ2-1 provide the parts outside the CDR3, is NAGVMQNPRHLVRRRGQEARLRCSPMKGHSHVYWYRQLPEEGLKFMVYLQKENIIDESGMPKERFSAEFPKEGPSILRIQQVVRGDSAAYFCASSPGGLAGRNEQFFGPGTRLTVL.

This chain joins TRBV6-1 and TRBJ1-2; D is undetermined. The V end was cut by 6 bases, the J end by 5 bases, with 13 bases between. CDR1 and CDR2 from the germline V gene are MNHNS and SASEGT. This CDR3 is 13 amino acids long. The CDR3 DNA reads TGTGCCAGCAGGCGGACGGATCAATATGGCTACACCTTC. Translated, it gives CASRRTDQYGYTF.

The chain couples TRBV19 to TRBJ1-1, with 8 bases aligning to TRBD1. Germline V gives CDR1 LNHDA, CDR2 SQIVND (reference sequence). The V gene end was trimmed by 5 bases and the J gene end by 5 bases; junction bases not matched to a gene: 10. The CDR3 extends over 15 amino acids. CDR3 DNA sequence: TGTGCCAGTAGTGTACCCGGACAGGGTAGGACTGAAGCTTTCTTT. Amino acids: CASSVPGQGRTEAFF.